The 17 T cell receptor beta chains listed next were all sequenced from one sample in a study of technical replicates of blood from a few donors. Generated by immunoSEQ multiplex PCR, the TCRdb table keeps only in-frame clones and is missing some. The table shows around 71,000 clones, with around 90% occurring only once. Sequenced: T cells isolated from PBMCs. Receptors were obtained from a human donor in good health.

The rearrangement joins TRBV2 to TRBJ1-3; weak D call: TRBD1 (5 bases). The germline V gene has CDR1 SNHLY and CDR2 FYNNEI. The CDR3 totals 15 residues. V shed 6 bases and J shed 2 bases, with 14 bases lying between them. The CDR3 DNA reads TGTGCCAGCAGCCAGGGCTCACTCACTGGAAACACCATATATTTT. It translates to CASSQGSLTGNTIYF.

This clone was counted only a few times. Here the CDR3 DNA reads TGTGCCTGGCGGACAGGTGTGAACACTGAAGCTTTCTTT. The encoded protein is CAWRTGVNTEAFF. The chain is built from TRBV30 and TRBJ1-1; TRBD1 matches 7 bases. V was clipped by 5 bases and J by 0 bases; unmatched bases: 3. The CDR3 runs to 13 residues. Germline CDR1 reads GTSNPN; CDR2 reads SVGIG (reference sequence).

The chain couples TRBV19 to TRBJ2-7; 8 positions agree with TRBD1. CDR1 LNHDA and CDR2 SQIVND come from the germline V gene (reference sequence). Trimming removed 6 bases from V and 3 bases from J; junction bases left unmatched: 4. The CDR3 spans 13 residues. The CDR3 coding sequence is TGTGCCAGTAGGGGGACAGGACACTACGAGCAGTACTTC. Residues: CASRGTGHYEQYF.

The chain couples TRBV10-3 to TRBJ2-1; TRBD1 might be the D (5 bases). Germline values: CDR1 ENHRY, CDR2 SYGVKD. The length of the CDR3 is 15 residues. Trimming removed 3 bases at V and 2 bases at J, with 11 bases between. As DNA, the CDR3 is TGTGCCATCAGTGATGGTAGGACAACCTACAATGAGCAGTTCTTC. It translates to CAISDGRTTYNEQFF.

The genes are TRBV6-4 and TRBJ1-1; D remains ambiguous. The germline V gene encodes CDR1 MRHNA and CDR2 SNTAGT. CDR3 size: 17 residues. V was pared by 0 bases and J by 2 bases, with 16 bases between. The CDR3 DNA is TGTGCCAGCAGTGACTCGAAGCGGGAGAGGTCTAACACTGAAGCTTTCTTT. The encoded protein is CASSDSKRERSNTEAFF.

The V gene is TRBV6-1, the J gene TRBJ2-5; 7 nucleotides agree with TRBD2. Germline CDR1 and CDR2: MNHNS and SASEGT. This CDR3 is built from 11 residues. The CDR3 region is CVLGGGETQYF. The DNA for the CDR3 is TGTGTCCTTGGGGGGGGAGAGACCCAGTACTTC.

This CDR3 is CASNEGTTGTSGSKEQYF. The CDR3 coding sequence is TGTGCCAGCAATGAGGGGACAACCGGGACTAGCGGGAGTAAAGAGCAGTACTTC. The chain combines TRBV2 with TRBJ2-7, with 14 bases aligning to TRBD2. Germline CDR1 is SNHLY and CDR2 is FYNNEI. The CDR3 has 18 amino acids. The ends lost 7 bases at V and 7 bases at J; junction bases unmatched: 18.

This clone was counted only a few times. This chain uses TRBV7-3 with TRBJ1-1, with 9 nucleotides matching TRBD1. The germline gives CDR1 SGHTA, CDR2 FQGTGA. Trimming removed 3 bases from V and 0 bases from J; junction bases left unmatched: 2. The CDR3 covers 15 residues. The CDR3 sequence: CASSLGQGMNTEAFF. In nucleotides, the CDR3 is TGTGCCAGCAGCTTGGGACAGGGTATGAACACTGAAGCTTTCTTT.

This sequence joins TRBV25-1 and TRBJ2-2, with 7 bases lining up with TRBD2. This CDR3 has 12 amino acids. CDR1 is MGHDK and CDR2 is SYGVNS in the germline V gene. V lost 11 bases and J lost 3; bases outside the gene matches: 3. In DNA, the CDR3 is TGTGCCCATGGGGGGGACACCGGGGAGCTGTTTTTT. Translation: CAHGGDTGELFF. The complete variable domain, with remaining parts taken from reference TRBV25-1 and TRBJ2-2, reads EADIYQTPRYLVIGTGKKITLECSQTMGHDKMYWYQQDPGMELHLIHYSYGVNSTEKGDLSSESTVSRIRTEHFPLTLESARPSHTSQYLCAHGGDTGELFFGEGSRLTVL.

The V call is TRBV28, the J call TRBJ1-5; D is ambiguous. The CDR3 extends over 20 amino acids. V lost 1 base, J lost 3 bases, and 25 bases lay in between. Germline CDR1 and CDR2: MDHEN and SYDVKM. This CDR3 is CASSLSARSGRLPYNQPQHF. The CDR3 coding sequence is TGTGCCAGCAGTTTATCAGCACGGTCAGGCAGGTTACCTTACAATCAGCCCCAGCATTTT.

The chain recombines TRBV18 with TRBJ2-5; 12 bases are a match to TRBD2. The CDR3 sequence is 16 residues long. Germline CDR1 reads KGHSH; CDR2 reads LQKENI. V was clipped by 3 bases and J by 2 bases; unmatched bases: 4. CDR3 sequence (DNA): TGTGCCAGCTCACCTCCTAGCGGGAGGGCTCAAGAGACCCAGTACTTC. As protein: CASSPPSGRAQETQYF.

This rearrangement joins TRBV6-4 to TRBJ2-5; D unresolved. The CDR3 length is 11 residues. CDR1 is MRHNA and CDR2 is SNTAGT in the germline V gene. The V and J ends lost 3 bases and 5 bases respectively, with 4 bases between them. For the CDR3, the DNA is TGTGCCAGCAGTGATGAGGAGACCCAGTACTTC. It translates to CASSDEETQYF.

CDR3 in DNA: TGTGCCACCAGACCCGGGACAGGGATGTTACACGAGCAGTACTTC. It encodes CATRPGTGMLHEQYF. The V call is TRBV15, the J call TRBJ2-7; 9 bases map to TRBD1. Germline V lookup: CDR1 LNHNV, CDR2 YYDKDF (reference sequence). V shed 6 bases, J shed 5 bases, and the junction held 11 bases outside the gene matches. CDR3 length: 15 amino acids.

The chain links TRBV6-1 to TRBJ1-4, with D possibly being TRBD1 (5 bases). CDR1 and CDR2 (germline): MNHNS, SASEGT. The CDR3 sequence is 13 residues long. V was shortened by 3 bases and J by 10 bases, with 12 bases between the two germline ends. The CDR3 here is CASSEEIRGKLFF. The CDR3 DNA reads as TGTGCCAGCAGTGAGGAGATTAGGGGAAAACTGTTTTTT.

The chain links TRBV13 to TRBJ2-7, with D possibly TRBD2 on 5 matching bases. V lost 3 bases to trimming and J lost 5 bases, with 17 bases between them. Looked up from germline, CDR1 is PRHDT and CDR2 is FYEKMQ (reference sequence). The CDR3 spans 15 residues. For the CDR3, the DNA is TGTGCCAGCAGCTTTAGCCCCGGAGGAGACGACGAGCAGTACTTC. Encoded protein: CASSFSPGGDDEQYF.

By share of the sample, this clone is medium-sized. The rearrangement joins TRBV20-1 to TRBJ1-1; D gene ambiguous. From germline, CDR1 is DFQATT and CDR2 SNEGSKA (reference sequence). V was cut by 6 bases and J by 4 bases, with 9 bases left in between. The CDR3 is 11 residues long. The CDR3 DNA follows: TGCAGTGCAACGGAGTTCACTGAAGCTTTCTTT. Translated: CSATEFTEAFF.

The chain recombines TRBV6-6 with TRBJ2-7; tentative D call: TRBD1 (6 bases). Germline values: CDR1 MNHNY, CDR2 SVGAGI (reference sequence). Trimming removed 6 bases from V and 6 bases from J, with 18 bases in between. There are 14 residues in the CDR3. CDR3: CASRELRDNLEQYF. The CDR3 DNA reads as TGTGCCAGCAGGGAACTCCGGGACAACCTCGAGCAGTACTTC.